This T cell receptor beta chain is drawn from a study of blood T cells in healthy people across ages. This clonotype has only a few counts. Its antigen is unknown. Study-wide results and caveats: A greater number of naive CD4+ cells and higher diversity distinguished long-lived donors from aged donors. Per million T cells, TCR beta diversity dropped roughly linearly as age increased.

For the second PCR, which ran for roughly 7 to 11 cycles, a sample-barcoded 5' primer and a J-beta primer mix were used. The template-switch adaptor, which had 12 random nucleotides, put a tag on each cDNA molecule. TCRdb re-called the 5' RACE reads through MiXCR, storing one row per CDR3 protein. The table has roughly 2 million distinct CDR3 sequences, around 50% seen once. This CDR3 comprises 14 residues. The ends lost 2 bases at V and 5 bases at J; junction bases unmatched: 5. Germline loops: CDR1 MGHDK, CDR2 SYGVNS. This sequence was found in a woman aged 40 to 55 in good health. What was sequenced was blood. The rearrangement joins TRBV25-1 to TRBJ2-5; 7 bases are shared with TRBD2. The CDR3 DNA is TGTGCCAGCAGTGAAGTGGGGGGGACGGAGACCCAGTACTTC. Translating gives CASSEVGGTETQYF. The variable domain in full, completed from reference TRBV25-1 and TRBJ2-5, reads EADIYQTPRYLVIGTGKKITLECSQTMGHDKMYWYQQDPGMELHLIHYSYGVNSTEKGDLSSESTVSRIRTEHFPLTLESARPSHTSQYLCASSEVGGTETQYFGPGTRLLVL.